The 29 T cell receptor beta chains presented below share a single source sample, sequenced in a study of shared clonotypes between healthy human individuals. Measured with immunoSEQ multiplex PCR; TCRdb has only the in-frame clones, and not every one. The sample shows 1 million to 1.2 million clones, roughly 77% of them seen only once. Sequencing used memory CD4+ T cells from PBMCs. Documented subset: CD45RA-negative fraction. These receptors all come from a man aged 18 to 29 in good health. Some clones in this sample may be carry-over from other donors' samples.

This clone was counted ten times or more. The V and J genes are TRBV5-1 and TRBJ1-4; maybe TRBD1 (6 bases). V was shortened by 4 bases and J by 6 bases, with 19 bases between the two germline ends. Germline V gives CDR1 SGHRS, CDR2 YFSETQ. The CDR3 sequence is 16 residues long. The CDR3: CASSPPDRTGYEKLFF. CDR3 nucleotides: TGCGCCAGCAGCCCCCCCGACAGGACGGGATATGAAAAACTGTTTTTT.

The rearrangement uses TRBV12-2 and TRBJ2-7. TRBV12-2 constitutes a pseudogene. CDR3 size: 12 residues. The CDR3 region is CASRLEVYEQYF. DNA of the CDR3: TGTGCAAGTCGCTTAGAAGTTTACGAGCAGTACTTC.

V gene TRBV10-1 combines with J gene TRBJ1-1, with TRBD1 identical over 9 bases. The CDR3 is made up of 14 amino acids. The ends lost 5 bases at V and 6 bases at J; junction bases unmatched: 7. The germline gives CDR1 WNHNN, CDR2 SYGVQD (reference sequence). The CDR3 sequence: CASSTGTGIAEAFF. The CDR3 DNA reads as TGCGCCAGCAGTACCGGGACAGGGATCGCTGAAGCTTTCTTT.

This clone has only a few counts. The CDR3 region is CASSDQANEKLFF. CDR3 bases: TGTGCCAGCAGTGATCAGGCGAATGAAAAACTGTTTTTT. The chain carries TRBV6-1 and TRBJ1-4; D ambiguous. In germline, CDR1 is MNHNS, CDR2 SASEGT. V shed 3 bases and J shed 5 bases, with 7 bases lying between them. This CDR3 contains 13 residues.

The chain has TRBV19 and TRBJ1-5; 8 bases fit TRBD1. Germline V lookup: CDR1 LNHDA, CDR2 SQIVND (reference sequence). The CDR3 sequence is 15 residues long. After removal of 7 bases from V and 2 bases from J, the junction contained 7 bases not matched to a gene. CDR3 region: CASKKDRAGNQPQHF. The CDR3 bases are TGTGCCAGTAAAAAGGACAGGGCAGGCAATCAGCCCCAGCATTTT.

The chain couples TRBV5-4 to TRBJ2-5; D remains ambiguous. The V end was cut by 1 base, the J end by 2 bases, with 9 bases between. The CDR3 spans 14 residues. Germline V gene lookup returns CDR1 SGHNT and CDR2 YYREEE (reference sequence). The DNA for the CDR3 is TGTGCCAGCAGCTTGTCAGGCGAACAAGAGACCCAGTACTTC. Its protein product is CASSLSGEQETQYF.

As for this clone: Different DNA sequences within this sample yield the same CDR3. V is TRBV7-9 and J is TRBJ1-2; D uncertain. The length of the CDR3 is 14 residues. V lost 3 bases, J lost 0 bases, and 8 bases lay in between. Germline lookup yields CDR1 SEHNR and CDR2 FQNEAQ (reference sequence). The CDR3 reads CASSLGTANYGYTF. CDR3 in DNA: TGTGCCAGCAGCTTGGGCACCGCTAACTATGGCTACACCTTC.

V usage is TRBV4-3 and J usage is TRBJ2-2, with a possible D match to TRBD2 (5 bases). The CDR3 is 15 amino acids. Per germline, CDR1 LGHNA and CDR2 YSLEER. The ends were cut back, 0 bases at V and 5 bases at J, with 10 bases in the middle. The CDR3 DNA is TGCGCCAGCAGCCAAGACGCTCGCGGGACCGGGGAGCTGTTTTTT. As protein: CASSQDARGTGELFF.

J is TRBJ1-5 and V is TRBV29-1; 8 nucleotides match TRBD1. V trimming: 3 bases; J trimming: 2 bases; junction bases outside the gene matches: 3. The CDR3 is 14 residues long. Germline CDR1 is SQVTM and CDR2 is ANQGSEA. The CDR3 DNA sequence: TGCAGCGTTGAGGCAGGGGGCGGCAATCAGCCCCAGCATTTT. It translates to CSVEAGGGNQPQHF.

In this sample, this clone turned up once. The chain employs TRBV14 and TRBJ1-2, with D possibly being TRBD1 (5 bases). Trimming took 6 bases from V and 0 from J, leaving 14 bases between them. CDR3 length: 15 amino acids. Looked up from germline, CDR1 is SGHDN and CDR2 is FVKESK. CDR3 sequence: CASSPRWDANYGYTF. The CDR3 DNA reads TGTGCCAGCAGTCCCCGTTGGGACGCTAACTATGGCTACACCTTC.

The CDR3 loop is CASTWDRASGNTIYF. The CDR3 coding sequence is TGTGCCAGTACCTGGGACAGAGCCTCTGGAAACACCATATATTTT. This rearrangement joins TRBV19 to TRBJ1-3; 7 bases agree with TRBD1. The CDR3 extends over 15 amino acids. After removal of 7 bases from V and 0 bases from J, the junction contained 6 bases not matched to a gene. Per germline, CDR1 LNHDA and CDR2 SQIVND (reference sequence).

The chain combines TRBV28 with TRBJ2-3; D is unresolved. Trimming pared 3 bases from V and 6 bases from J, leaving 7 bases between. The germline CDR1 and CDR2 sequences are MDHEN and SYDVKM. The CDR3 spans 12 residues. The CDR3 DNA reads TGTGCCAGCAGTTTTTCGTGGGATACGCAGTATTTT. As protein: CASSFSWDTQYF.

In DNA, the CDR3 is TGTGCCAGCAGCCTAGTCCCGAGCGGGACTGATACTCGCTCCTACGAGCAGTACTTC. Translation: CASSLVPSGTDTRSYEQYF. The rearrangement uses TRBV4-2 and TRBJ2-7; TRBD2 matches at 7 bases. Germline CDR1 and CDR2: LGHNA and YNFKEQ. CDR3 length: 19 amino acids. V trimming: 4 bases; J trimming: 0 bases; junction bases outside the gene matches: 18.

This chain joins TRBV2 and TRBJ1-4, with D possibly matching TRBD1 (6 bases). The CDR3 runs to 15 residues. Per germline, CDR1 SNHLY and CDR2 FYNNEI. V was shortened by 6 bases and J by 7 bases, with 18 bases between the two germline ends. The CDR3 spells CASRTVGATLEKLFF. The CDR3 DNA reads as TGTGCCAGCAGGACAGTGGGGGCGACACTTGAAAAACTGTTTTTT.

The chain links TRBV5-1 to TRBJ2-7; 7 bases match TRBD1. Trimming at V came to 2 bases and at J to 2 bases, leaving 4 bases not matched to a gene. The CDR3 is made up of 14 amino acids. Germline CDR1 reads SGHRS; CDR2 reads YFSETQ. The CDR3 reads CASSLQGPPYEQYF. The CDR3 DNA reads as TGCGCCAGCAGCTTACAGGGGCCCCCCTACGAGCAGTACTTC.

This clone was picked up a small number of times. The chain's CDR3 is CASSFGSTTNYGYTF. The CDR3, as DNA: TGTGCCAGCAGTTTTGGATCAACTACTAACTATGGCTACACCTTC. The chain has TRBV28 and TRBJ1-2; D uncertain. The CDR3 has 15 amino acids. V lost 3 bases to trimming and J lost 0 bases, with 11 bases between them. Germline-derived CDR1 and CDR2 are MDHEN and SYDVKM.

This clone was counted between two and nine times. The rearrangement uses TRBV4-1 and TRBJ2-2; D ambiguous. The germline gives CDR1 MGHRA, CDR2 YSYEKL. This CDR3 region has 16 residues. Trimming shortened V by 3 bases and J by 6 bases, and 17 bases separated the two germline ends. CDR3 protein: CASSQEGRLIAGELFF. As DNA, the CDR3 is TGCGCCAGCAGCCAGGAAGGACGCCTAATCGCCGGGGAGCTGTTTTTT.

The chain has TRBV9 and TRBJ2-7, with 8 bases identical to TRBD1. The CDR3 totals 15 residues. The trim removed 0 bases at V and 6 bases at J, leaving 8 bases unmatched. Per germline, CDR1 SGDLS and CDR2 YYNGEE. The CDR3 coding sequence is TGTGCCAGCAGCGTAGATCCAGGGGGCTTGCGCGAGCAGTACTTC. Translating it yields CASSVDPGGLREQYF.

The CDR3 sequence is CASSPGVSLGEQFF. As DNA, the CDR3 is TGTGCCAGCAGCCCGGGGGTGTCCCTAGGTGAGCAGTTCTTC. The genes are TRBV11-3 and TRBJ2-1; D possibly corresponds to TRBD2 (6 bases). The V and J ends lost 5 bases and 9 bases respectively, with 17 bases between them. Germline CDR1 and CDR2: SGHNT and YENEEA. The CDR3 extends over 14 amino acids.

The chain combines TRBV7-3 with TRBJ1-1; no clear D. The CDR3 is made up of 14 amino acids. V was trimmed by 1 base and J by 4 bases, leaving 10 bases between them. Germline CDR1 and CDR2: SGHTA and FQGTGA. In DNA form, the CDR3 reads TGTGCCAGCAGCTTAAAAGGGTTGGGCACTGAAGCTTTCTTT. Amino acids: CASSLKGLGTEAFF.

The V gene is TRBV11-2, the J gene TRBJ2-5, with D perhaps matching TRBD2 (6 bases). The J call may be incorrect, as the DNA end agrees better with TRBJ2-7. The CDR3 has 15 residues. From germline, CDR1 is SGHAT and CDR2 FQNNGV. CDR3 in amino acids: CASTSPRGGVYEQYF. Written as DNA, the CDR3 is TGTGCCAGCACCTCTCCCCGGGGAGGAGTCTACGAGCAGTACTTC.

The chain links TRBV29-1 to TRBJ2-3; the D is unclear. The CDR3 has 10 amino acids. CDR1 and CDR2 from the germline V gene are SQVTM and ANQGSEA. Trimming took off 7 bases at V and 5 bases at J, with 7 bases between the two ends. The chain's CDR3 is CSGLQDTQYF. The CDR3 DNA reads TGCAGCGGCCTTCAAGATACGCAGTATTTT.

This chain joins TRBV10-1 and TRBJ1-2; 12 bases are a match to TRBD1. CDR3 length equals 19 residues. Looked up from germline, CDR1 is WNHNN and CDR2 is SYGVQD (reference sequence). V dropped 1 base and J dropped 7; count of bases not matched to a gene: 16. The CDR3 DNA is TGCGCCAGCAGTGAGTTATGTGCCGGGACAGGGGGCGCAATCGGTGGCTACACCTTC. Amino acids: CASSELCAGTGGAIGGYTF.

CDR3 region: CASIGANTGELFF. The DNA for the CDR3 is TGTGCCAGCATCGGAGCGAACACCGGGGAGCTGTTTTTT. This chain links TRBV28 with TRBJ2-2; D unresolved. V dropped 7 bases and J dropped 0 bases, with 6 bases sitting between them. CDR1 MDHEN and CDR2 SYDVKM come from the germline V gene. The CDR3 spans 13 residues. The full variable domain, rest sourced from reference TRBV28 and TRBJ2-2, is DVKVTQSSRYLVKRTGEKVFLECVQDMDHENMFWYRQDPGLGLRLIYFSYDVKMKEKGDIPEGYSVSREKKERFSLILESASTNQTSMYLCASIGANTGELFFGEGSRLTVL.

This clone was seen more than once but under ten times. Other nucleotide sequences in the sample specify the same CDR3. This chain joins TRBV27 and TRBJ1-1; the D is unclear. The germline V gene encodes CDR1 MNHEY and CDR2 SMNVEV (reference sequence). V lost 3 bases, J lost 5 bases, and 10 bases lay in between. This CDR3 has 13 amino acids. The CDR3: CASSFSSGTEAFF. In nucleotides, the CDR3 is TGTGCCAGCAGTTTCTCGTCTGGGACTGAAGCTTTCTTT.

This chain connects TRBV30 to TRBJ2-1, with 7 bases that match TRBD2. The CDR3 covers 14 residues. Germline V gene lookup returns CDR1 GTSNPN and CDR2 SVGIG (reference sequence). The V segment lost 0 bases and the J segment 9 bases; nucleotides outside the gene matches: 8. The CDR3 loop reads CAWSVPGRAVEQFF. CDR3 nucleotide sequence: TGTGCCTGGAGTGTCCCGGGGAGGGCTGTTGAGCAGTTCTTC.

In its sample, this clone was seen a few times. This chain joins TRBV4-1 and TRBJ1-2; D is perhaps TRBD1 (5 bases). The CDR3 has 14 residues. The germline V gene encodes CDR1 MGHRA and CDR2 YSYEKL. Trimming left V 4 bases short and J 3 bases short, with 12 bases between. The CDR3 DNA reads as TGCGCCAGCAGCCGTCAGGGATCCCACTATGGCTACACCTTC. It translates to CASSRQGSHYGYTF.

The gene calls are TRBV11-3 and TRBJ2-3; either TRBD1 or TRBD2 may supply D (5 bases each). V was cut by 4 bases and J by 2 bases, with 16 bases left in between. This CDR3 has 16 amino acids. Germline values: CDR1 SGHNT, CDR2 YENEEA. As DNA, the CDR3 is TGTGCCAGCAGCTCGGGACGGGTGAGGAACACAGATACGCAGTATTTT. It encodes CASSSGRVRNTDTQYF.

V and J are TRBV7-2 and TRBJ2-7; TRBD2 is a possible D gene (6 bases). Germline loops: CDR1 SGHTA, CDR2 FQGNSA. V was pared by 5 bases and J by 0 bases, with 14 bases between. This CDR3 contains 15 residues. CDR3 loop: CASSPSLAVSYEQYF. The CDR3, as DNA: TGTGCCAGCAGCCCAAGTTTAGCGGTCTCCTACGAGCAGTACTTC.